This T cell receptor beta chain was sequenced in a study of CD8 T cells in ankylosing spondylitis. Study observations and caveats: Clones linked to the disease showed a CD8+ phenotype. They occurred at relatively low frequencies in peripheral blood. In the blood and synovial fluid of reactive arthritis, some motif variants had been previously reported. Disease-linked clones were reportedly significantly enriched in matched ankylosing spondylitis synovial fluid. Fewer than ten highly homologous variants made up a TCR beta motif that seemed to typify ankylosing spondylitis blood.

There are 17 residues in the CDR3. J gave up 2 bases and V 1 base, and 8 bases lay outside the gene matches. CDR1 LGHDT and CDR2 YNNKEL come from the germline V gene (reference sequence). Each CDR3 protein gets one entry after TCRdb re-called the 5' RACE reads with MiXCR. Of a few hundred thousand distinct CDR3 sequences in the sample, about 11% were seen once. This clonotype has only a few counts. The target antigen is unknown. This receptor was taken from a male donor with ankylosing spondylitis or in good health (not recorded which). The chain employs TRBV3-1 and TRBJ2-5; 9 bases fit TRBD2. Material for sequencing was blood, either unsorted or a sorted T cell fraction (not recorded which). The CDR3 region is CASSQALGAGGQETQYF. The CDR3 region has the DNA TGTGCCAGCAGCCAAGCCCTTGGGGCGGGGGGGCAAGAGACCCAGTACTTC.